Below, 2 T cell receptor beta chains from the same sample are listed, as sequenced in a study of blood T cell repertoires in COVID-19. Assay: immunoSEQ multiplex PCR; the TCRdb copy retains only in-frame clones and omits some. Of roughly 250,000 clones in the sample, 80% to 85% were seen once. Sample: peripheral blood. These receptors all come from a person aged 70 to 85 with COVID-19, enrolled during active disease.

This clone was recorded only once. V usage is TRBV7-3 and J usage is TRBJ2-3, with TRBD2 matching 8 bases. The ends lost 4 bases at V and 4 bases at J; junction bases unmatched: 4. The CDR3 extends over 14 amino acids. In germline, CDR1 is SGHTA, CDR2 FQGTGA. In DNA, the CDR3 is TGTGCCAGCAGCTCGGACGGGGGGGCAGATACGCAGTATTTT. Amino acids: CASSSDGGADTQYF.

The rearrangement uses TRBV5-6 and TRBJ1-2; a weak D match, TRBD1 (6 bases). The CDR3 is 13 residues long. Trimming pared 4 bases from V and 5 bases from J, leaving 12 bases between. Germline CDR1 is SGHDT and CDR2 is YYEEEE. CDR3 in DNA: TGTGCCAGCAGCCTGACGGACAGTTATGGCTACACCTTC. Encoded protein: CASSLTDSYGYTF.